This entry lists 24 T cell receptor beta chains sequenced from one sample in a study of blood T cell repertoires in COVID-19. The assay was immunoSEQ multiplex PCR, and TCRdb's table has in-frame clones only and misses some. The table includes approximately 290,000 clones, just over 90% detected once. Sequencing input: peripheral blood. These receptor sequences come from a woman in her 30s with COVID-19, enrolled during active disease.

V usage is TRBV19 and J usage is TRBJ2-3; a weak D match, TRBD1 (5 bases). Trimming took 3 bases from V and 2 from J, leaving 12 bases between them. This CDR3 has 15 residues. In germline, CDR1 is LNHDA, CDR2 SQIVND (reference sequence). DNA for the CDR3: TGTGCCAGTAGTATTGCCCAGGGCAACACAGATACGCAGTATTTT. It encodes CASSIAQGNTDTQYF.

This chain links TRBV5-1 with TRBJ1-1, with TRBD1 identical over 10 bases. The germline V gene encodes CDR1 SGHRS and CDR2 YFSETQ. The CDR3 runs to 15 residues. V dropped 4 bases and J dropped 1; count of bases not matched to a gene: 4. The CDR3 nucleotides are TGCGCCAGCAGCGCTGGGACAGGGGCGAACACTGAAGCTTTCTTT. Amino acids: CASSAGTGANTEAFF.

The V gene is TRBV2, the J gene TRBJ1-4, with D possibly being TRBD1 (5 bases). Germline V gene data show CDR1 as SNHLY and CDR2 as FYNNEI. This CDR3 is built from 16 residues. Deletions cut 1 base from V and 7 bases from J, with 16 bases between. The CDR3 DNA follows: TGTGCCAGCAGTGAAGGCCTTGGGGGAGGACGTGAAAAACTGTTTTTT. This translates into CASSEGLGGGREKLFF.

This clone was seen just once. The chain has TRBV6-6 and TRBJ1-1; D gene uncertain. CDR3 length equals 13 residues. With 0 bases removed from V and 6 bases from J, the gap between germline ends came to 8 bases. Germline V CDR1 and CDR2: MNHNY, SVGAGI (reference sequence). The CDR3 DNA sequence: TGTGCCAGCAGTTACTCGAAGGGAGCTGAAGCTTTCTTT. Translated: CASSYSKGAEAFF.

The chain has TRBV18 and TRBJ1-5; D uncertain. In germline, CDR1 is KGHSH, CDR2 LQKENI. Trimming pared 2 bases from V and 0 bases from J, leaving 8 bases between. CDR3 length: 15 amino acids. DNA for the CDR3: TGTGCCAGCTCACCAAATCAGTATAGCAATCAGCCCCAGCATTTT. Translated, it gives CASSPNQYSNQPQHF.

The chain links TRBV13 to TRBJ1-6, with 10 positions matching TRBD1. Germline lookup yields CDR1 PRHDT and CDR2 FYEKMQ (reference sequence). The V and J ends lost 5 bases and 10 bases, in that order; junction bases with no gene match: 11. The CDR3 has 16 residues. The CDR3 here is CASSPRGTGEQSPLHF. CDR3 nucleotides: TGTGCCAGCAGCCCACGCGGGACAGGGGAACAGTCACCCCTCCACTTT. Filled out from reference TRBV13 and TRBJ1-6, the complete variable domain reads AAGVIQSPRHLIKEKRETATLKCYPIPRHDTVYWYQQGPGQDPQFLISFYEKMQSDKGSIPDRFSAQQFSDYHSELNMSSLELGDSALYFCASSPRGTGEQSPLHFGNGTRLTVT.

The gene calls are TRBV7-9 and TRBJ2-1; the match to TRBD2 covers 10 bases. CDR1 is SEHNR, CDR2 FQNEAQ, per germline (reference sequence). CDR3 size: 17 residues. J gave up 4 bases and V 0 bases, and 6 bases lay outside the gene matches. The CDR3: CASSLAASGSMYNEQFF. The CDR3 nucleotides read TGTGCCAGCAGCTTAGCGGCTAGCGGGAGTATGTACAATGAGCAGTTCTTC.

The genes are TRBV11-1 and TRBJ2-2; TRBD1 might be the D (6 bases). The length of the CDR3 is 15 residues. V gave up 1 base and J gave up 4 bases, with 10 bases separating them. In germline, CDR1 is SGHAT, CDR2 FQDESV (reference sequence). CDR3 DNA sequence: TGTGCCAGCAGCTTAGTTGGGACACTCACCGGGGAGCTGTTTTTT. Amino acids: CASSLVGTLTGELFF.

Here the CDR3 DNA reads TGTGCCAGCAGCTCCTACAACAAGGGGCAGCCCCAGCATTTT. This sequence encodes CASSSYNKGQPQHF. The chain is built from TRBV5-6 and TRBJ1-5; D perhaps matches TRBD1 (5 bases). Per the germline V gene, CDR1 is SGHDT and CDR2 is YYEEEE. The CDR3 sequence is 14 residues long. Trimming stripped 3 bases from V and 7 bases from J, with 14 bases between.

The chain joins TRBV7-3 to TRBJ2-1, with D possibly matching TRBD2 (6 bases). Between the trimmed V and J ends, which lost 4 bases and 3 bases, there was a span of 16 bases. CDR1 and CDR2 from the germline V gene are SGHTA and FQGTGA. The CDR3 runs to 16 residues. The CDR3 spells CASSSSPGLRYNEQFF. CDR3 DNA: TGTGCCAGCAGCTCAAGTCCGGGACTTCGCTACAATGAGCAGTTCTTC.

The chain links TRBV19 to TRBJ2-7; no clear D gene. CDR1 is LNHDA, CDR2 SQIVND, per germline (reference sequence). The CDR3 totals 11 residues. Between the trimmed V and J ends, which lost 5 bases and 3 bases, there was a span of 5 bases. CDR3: CASSYNYEQYF. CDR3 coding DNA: TGTGCCAGTAGTTACAACTACGAGCAGTACTTC.

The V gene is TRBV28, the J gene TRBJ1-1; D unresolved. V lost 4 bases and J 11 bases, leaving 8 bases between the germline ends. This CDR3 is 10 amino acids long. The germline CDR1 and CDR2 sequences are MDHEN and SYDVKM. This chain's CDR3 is CASSSGWAFF. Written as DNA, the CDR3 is TGTGCCAGCAGTTCCGGTTGGGCTTTCTTT.

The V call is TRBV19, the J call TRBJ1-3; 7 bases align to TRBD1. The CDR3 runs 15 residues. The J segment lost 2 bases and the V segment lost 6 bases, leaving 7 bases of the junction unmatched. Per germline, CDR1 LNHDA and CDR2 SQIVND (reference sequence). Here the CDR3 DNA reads TGTGCCAGTAGCCCGGGACAGCAAACTGGAAACACCATATATTTT. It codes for CASSPGQQTGNTIYF.

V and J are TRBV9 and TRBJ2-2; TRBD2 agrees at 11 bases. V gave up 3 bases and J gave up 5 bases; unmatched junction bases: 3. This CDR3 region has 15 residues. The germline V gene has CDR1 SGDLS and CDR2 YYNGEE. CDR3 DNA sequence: TGTGCCAGCAGCGCCATAGCGGGGGGGACCGGGGAGCTGTTTTTT. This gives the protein CASSAIAGGTGELFF.

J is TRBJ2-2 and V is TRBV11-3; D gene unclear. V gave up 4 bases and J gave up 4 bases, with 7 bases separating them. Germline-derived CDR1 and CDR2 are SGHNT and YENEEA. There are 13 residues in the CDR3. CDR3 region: CASSSKRTGELFF. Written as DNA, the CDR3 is TGTGCCAGCAGCTCCAAGCGCACCGGGGAGCTGTTTTTT.

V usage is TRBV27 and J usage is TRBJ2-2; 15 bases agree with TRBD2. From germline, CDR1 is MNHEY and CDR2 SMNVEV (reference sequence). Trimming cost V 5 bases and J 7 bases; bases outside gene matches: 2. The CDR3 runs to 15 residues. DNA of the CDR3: TGTGCCAGCAGTATGGGACTAGCGGGAGGCGGGGAGCTGTTTTTT. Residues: CASSMGLAGGGELFF.

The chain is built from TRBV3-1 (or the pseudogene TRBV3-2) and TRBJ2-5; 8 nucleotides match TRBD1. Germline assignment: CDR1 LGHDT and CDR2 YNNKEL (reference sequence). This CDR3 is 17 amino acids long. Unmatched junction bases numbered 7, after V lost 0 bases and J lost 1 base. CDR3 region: CASSQDSGTGFQETQYF. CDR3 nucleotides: TGTGCCAGCAGCCAAGATTCCGGGACAGGTTTCCAAGAGACCCAGTACTTC.

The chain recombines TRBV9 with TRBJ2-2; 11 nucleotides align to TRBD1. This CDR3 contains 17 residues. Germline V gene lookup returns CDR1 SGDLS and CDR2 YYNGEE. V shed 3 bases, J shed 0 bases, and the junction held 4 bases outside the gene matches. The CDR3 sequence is CASSAWTGGANTGELFF. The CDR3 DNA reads TGTGCCAGCAGCGCATGGACAGGGGGCGCGAACACCGGGGAGCTGTTTTTT.

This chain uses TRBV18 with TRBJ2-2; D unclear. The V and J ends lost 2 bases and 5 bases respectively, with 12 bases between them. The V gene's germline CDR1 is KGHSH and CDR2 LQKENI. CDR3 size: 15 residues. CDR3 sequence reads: CASSPWAIETGELFF. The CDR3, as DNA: TGTGCCAGCTCACCATGGGCTATCGAGACCGGGGAGCTGTTTTTT. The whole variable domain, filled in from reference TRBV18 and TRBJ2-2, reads NAGVMQNPRHLVRRRGQEARLRCSPMKGHSHVYWYRQLPEEGLKFMVYLQKENIIDESGMPKERFSAEFPKEGPSILRIQQVVRGDSAAYFCASSPWAIETGELFFGEGSRLTVL.

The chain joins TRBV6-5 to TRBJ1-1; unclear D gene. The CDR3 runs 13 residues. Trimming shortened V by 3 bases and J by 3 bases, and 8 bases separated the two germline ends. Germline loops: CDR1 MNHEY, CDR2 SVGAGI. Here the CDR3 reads CASSYRGDTEAFF. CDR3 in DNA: TGTGCCAGCAGTTATCGCGGGGACACTGAAGCTTTCTTT.

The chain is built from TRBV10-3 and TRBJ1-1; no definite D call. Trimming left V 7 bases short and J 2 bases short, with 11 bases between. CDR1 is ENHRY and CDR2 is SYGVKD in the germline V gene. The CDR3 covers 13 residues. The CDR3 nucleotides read TGTGCCATCACCGAGCTTTCCAACACTGAAGCTTTCTTT. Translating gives CAITELSNTEAFF.

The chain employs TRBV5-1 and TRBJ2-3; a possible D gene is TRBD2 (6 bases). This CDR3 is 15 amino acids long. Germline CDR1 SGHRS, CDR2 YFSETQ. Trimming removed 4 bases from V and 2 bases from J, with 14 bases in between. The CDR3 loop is CASSLRLGHTDTQYF. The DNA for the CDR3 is TGCGCCAGCAGCCTAAGACTAGGTCACACAGATACGCAGTATTTT.

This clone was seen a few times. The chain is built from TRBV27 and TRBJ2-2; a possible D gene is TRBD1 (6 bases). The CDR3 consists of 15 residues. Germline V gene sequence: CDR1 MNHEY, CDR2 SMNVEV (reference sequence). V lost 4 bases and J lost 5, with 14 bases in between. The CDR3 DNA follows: TGTGCCAGCAGTTCCCTAGGGGGTCGAACCGGGGAGCTGTTTTTT. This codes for CASSSLGGRTGELFF.

The CDR3 region has the DNA TGCAGCGTTGACACTTTAGCGAGCTATGGCTACACCTTC. This sequence encodes CSVDTLASYGYTF. This chain joins TRBV29-1 and TRBJ1-2; D uncertain. CDR1 and CDR2 (germline): SQVTM, ANQGSEA. This CDR3 is built from 13 residues. Trimming cost V 3 bases and J 4 bases, with 12 bases left between them.